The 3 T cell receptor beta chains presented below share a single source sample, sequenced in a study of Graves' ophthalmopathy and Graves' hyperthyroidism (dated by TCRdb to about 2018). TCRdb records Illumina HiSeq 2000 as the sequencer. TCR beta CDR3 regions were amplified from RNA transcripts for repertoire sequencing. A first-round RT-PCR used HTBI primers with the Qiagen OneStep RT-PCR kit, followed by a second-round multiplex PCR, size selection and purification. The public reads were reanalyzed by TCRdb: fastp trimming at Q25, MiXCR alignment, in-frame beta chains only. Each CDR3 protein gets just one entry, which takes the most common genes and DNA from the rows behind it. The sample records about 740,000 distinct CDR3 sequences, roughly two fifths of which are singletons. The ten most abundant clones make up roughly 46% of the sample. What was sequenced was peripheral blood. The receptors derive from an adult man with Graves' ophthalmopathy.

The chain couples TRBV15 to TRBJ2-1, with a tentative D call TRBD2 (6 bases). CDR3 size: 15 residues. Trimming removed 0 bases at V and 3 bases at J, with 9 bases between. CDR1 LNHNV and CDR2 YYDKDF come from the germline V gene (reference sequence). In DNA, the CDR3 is TGTGCCACCAGCAGAGATCGAGCGGGCTACAATGAGCAGTTCTTC. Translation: CATSRDRAGYNEQFF.

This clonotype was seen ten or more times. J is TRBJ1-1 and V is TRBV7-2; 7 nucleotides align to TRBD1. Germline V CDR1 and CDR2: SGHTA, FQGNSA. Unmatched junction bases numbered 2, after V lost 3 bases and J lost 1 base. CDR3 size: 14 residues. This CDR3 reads CASSFRTGNTEAFF. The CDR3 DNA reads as TGTGCCAGCAGCTTCCGGACAGGGAACACTGAAGCTTTCTTT.

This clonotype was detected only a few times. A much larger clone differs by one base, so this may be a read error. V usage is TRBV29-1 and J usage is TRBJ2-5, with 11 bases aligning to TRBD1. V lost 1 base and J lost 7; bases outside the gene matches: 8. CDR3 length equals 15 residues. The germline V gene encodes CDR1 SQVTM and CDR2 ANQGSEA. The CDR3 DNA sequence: TGCAGCGTTGAAGTTGGGACAGGGGGAATGGGGACCCAGTACTTC. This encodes CSVEVGTGGMGTQYF.